The subject of this entry is one T cell receptor (beta chain). The clone's antigen remains unknown. The sample holds no much larger clone one base away, and base qualities are not on file. For CDR1 and CDR2, the germline V gene lists SGDLS and YYNGEE. V and J are truncated by 3 bases and 10 bases respectively, leaving an intervening sequence of 14 bases. The CDR3 goes from the cysteine to the phenylalanine over 13 residues. Only CDR3 DNA remains: 39 bases, in frame from the first base. This sample stems from a study of CD8 T cells in Susac syndrome (dated by TCRdb to between 2019 and 2020). With respect to the entire study: The study used repertoire sequencing to test whether antigen drove CD8+ T cell activation and differentiation in Susac syndrome. The clonality of the CD8+ T cell repertoire was compared across 12 healthy donors, around 14 Susac syndrome patients and under 18 multiple sclerosis patients.

Peripheral blood CD8+ and CD4+ T cells from healthy donors, Susac syndrome patients and multiple sclerosis patients were profiled by high-throughput TCR beta sequencing. Multiple sclerosis controls were treatment-naive patients with stable or active relapsing-remitting disease fulfilling revised McDonald criteria. Bulk CD8+ and CD4+ T cells were purified by magnetic negative isolation, whereas CD8+ TEMRA cells were enriched by FACS. Blood was collected in EDTA tubes and processed within 24 hours, with PBMCs isolated through density gradient centrifugation. PBMCs intended for TCR sequencing were cryopreserved in liquid nitrogen and were subsequently thawed in a 37 degrees C water bath. The sorted or isolated CD4+, CD8+ and CD8+ TEMRA cells had a purity of 90% or higher. The research as a whole found: The number of individuals in the TCR sequencing and HLA analysis was acknowledged as relatively small.

RNA was extracted using the RNeasy kit, and about 0.5 to 1 ug of the RNA was reverse transcribed with random hexamers. TCR beta CDR3 regions were amplified with the immunoSEQ multiplex PCR assay covering 54 Vbeta and 13 Jbeta segments. To correct PCR amplification bias, a synthetic template baseline was used for both primer optimization and computational correction. The study's own analysis went as follows. Reads were annotated to V, D and J genes per IMGT and analyzed with immunoSEQ Analyzer, keeping only productive sequences. Clonality was calculated as one minus the Shannon entropy normalized by log2 of the number of productive unique sequences. Public and private clones were assessed among the 100 most prevalent clones of each patient and control. Clones were defined as Susac-specific if absent from the healthy and MS cohorts, from roughly 1,100 published viral clones and from other ImmuneACCESS disease sequences. TCRdb reran the public reads through fastp at Q25 and MiXCR, keeping productive beta chains. Each entry is one CDR3 protein sequence, shown with its most common DNA and genes. In this record, the V and J calls reflect TCRdb's handling and not the investigators' own analysis. The sample includes approximately 280,000 distinct CDR3 sequences, with 80% to 90% observed a single time. The top ten clonotypes cover about 0.11% of the sample.

This TCR came from a human donor with multiple sclerosis. The chain uses TRBV9 and TRBJ2-1; confidence is insufficient to name the D gene. Sequenced material: CD8+ T cells from PBMCs. The CDR3 amino acid sequence is: CASSANLKTEQFF. DNA sequence: TGTGCCAGCAGCGCCAACCTAAAAACCGAGCAGTTCTTC.